This is a list of T cell receptor beta chains from one sample in a study of Graves' ophthalmopathy and Graves' hyperthyroidism. TCRdb processed the multiplex PCR reads anew with MiXCR; each CDR3 protein has one entry. Among roughly 420,000 distinct CDR3 sequences listed, around 21% were seen once. The sequenced sample was peripheral blood. Receptors originate from a woman between 18 and 30 years old with stable Graves' hyperthyroidism. Both conserved end residues are part of each CDR3. The D gene is left open where the match is weak. Clone size is not always given. Where it is, it says once, few, many or a class for expanded clones.

CDR3	DNA	D	V	size	J
CAWSGIRALQETQYF	TGTGCCTGGAGTGGCATTAGGGCCCTCCAAGAGACCCAGTACTTC	.	TRBV30	many	TRBJ2-5
CASSLAAGQGHSPLHF	TGTGCCAGCAGTTTAGCGGCGGGACAGGGACATTCACCCCTCCACTTT	TRBD1	TRBV12-3/TRBV12-4	many	TRBJ1-6
CAIRDPGTGTYEQYF	TGTGCCATCAGAGATCCCGGGACAGGGACCTACGAGCAGTACTTC	TRBD1	TRBV10-3	many	TRBJ2-7
CSARDFGTTGNEQYF	TGCAGTGCTAGAGATTTTGGGACCACCGGCAACGAGCAGTACTTC	.	TRBV20-1	many	TRBJ2-7
CASSLLENTEACF	TGTGCCAGCAGCTTACTGGAGAACACTGAAGCTTGCTTT	.	TRBV7-2	.	TRBJ1-1
CAVGTELFGSGANVLTF	TGTGCCGTCGGGACGGAGTTATTTGGGTCTGGGGCCAACGTCCTGACTTTC	.	TRBV28	many	TRBJ2-6
CSAGRLAGDGGGDGYEQYF	TGCAGTGCTGGGAGGCTAGCGGGAGATGGGGGGGGTGACGGCTACGAGCAGTACTTC	TRBD2	TRBV20-1	many	TRBJ2-7
CSSTRGRGYGYTF	TGCAGCTCAACCAGGGGGCGCGGGTATGGCTACACCTTC	TRBD1	TRBV29-1	once	TRBJ1-2
CAGSGGQVNQPQHF	TGTGCCGGGAGTGGGGGACAGGTCAATCAGCCCCAGCATTTT	TRBD1	TRBV30	.	TRBJ1-5
CASIVSASGSGTQYF	TGTGCCAGCATCGTATCGGCTAGCGGGAGTGGGACCCAGTACTTC	TRBD2	TRBV2	many	TRBJ2-5
CASIQRGGSEAFF	TGTGCCAGTATCCAAAGGGGGGGCAGTGAAGCTTTCTTT	.	TRBV19	many	TRBJ1-1
CASSYRLLHSNQPQHF	TGTGCCAGCAGTTACCGCCTTCTCCATAGCAATCAGCCCCAGCATTTT	.	TRBV6-5	few	TRBJ1-5
CSARGLATYEQYF	TGCAGTGCTAGGGGACTAGCTACCTACGAGCAGTACTTC	TRBD2	TRBV20-1	.	TRBJ2-7
CASSWTSGRLSGLAYEQYF	TGTGCCAGCAGTTGGACTAGCGGGAGGCTCTCGGGTTTAGCCTACGAGCAGTACTTC	TRBD2	TRBV6-2/TRBV6-3	many	TRBJ2-7
CASSLRVYSYEQYF	TGTGCCAGCAGCCTTCGGGTCTACTCCTACGAGCAGTACTTC	.	TRBV6-2/TRBV6-3	many	TRBJ2-7
CASSEALYLYEQYF	TGTGCCAGCAGTGAAGCTCTGTATTTATACGAGCAGTACTTC	.	TRBV2	few	TRBJ2-7
CSAQKNTEAFF	TGCAGTGCACAGAAGAACACTGAAGCTTTCTTT	.	TRBV20-1	.	TRBJ1-1
CASKRGGFDTGELFF	TGTGCCAGCAAACGAGGGGGCTTCGACACCGGGGAGCTGTTTTTT	TRBD1	TRBV28	.	TRBJ2-2
CASGLGQGNSDTQYF	TGTGCCAGCGGGTTGGGACAGGGAAATTCGGATACGCAGTATTTT	TRBD1	TRBV11-2	many	TRBJ2-3
CAWRRGTQPGNTIYF	TGTGCCTGGAGACGAGGCACCCAACCTGGAAACACCATATATTTT	.	TRBV30	many	TRBJ1-3
CSVGDSVRGHRGYTF	TGCAGCGTTGGTGATAGTGTCAGGGGGCATCGGGGCTACACCTTC	TRBD1	TRBV29-1	many	TRBJ1-2
CASSEGSRHSPLHF	TGTGCCAGTAGCGAAGGGAGCCGCCATTCACCCCTCCACTTT	.	TRBV2	many	TRBJ1-6
CASSLAVTVDQPQHF	TGTGCCAGCAGTTTAGCGGTGACAGTAGATCAGCCCCAGCATTTT	.	TRBV12-3/TRBV12-4	many	TRBJ1-5
CASSLAPPGEQYF	TGTGCCAGCAGCTTAGCCCCCCCGGGCGAGCAGTACTTC	.	TRBV7-2	many	TRBJ2-7
CASSLRWDTEAFF	TGTGCCAGCAGCTTACGGTGGGACACTGAAGCTTTCTTT	.	TRBV11-2	many	TRBJ1-1
CSARPTSGGSYEQYF	TGCAGTGCTCGCCCCACTAGCGGGGGGTCCTACGAGCAGTACTTC	TRBD2	TRBV20-1	.	TRBJ2-7
CSARSDRRNTEAFF	TGCAGTGCTAGGTCAGACAGGAGGAACACTGAAGCTTTCTTT	.	TRBV20-1	many	TRBJ1-1
CASSPMGGQETQYF	TGTGCCAGCAGCCCTATGGGGGGCCAAGAGACCCAGTACTTC	.	TRBV6-2/TRBV6-3	.	TRBJ2-5
CATSRVRAAGNTIYF	TGTGCCACCAGCAGAGTGAGGGCAGCTGGAAACACCATATATTTT	.	TRBV15	.	TRBJ1-3
CSALDRSHEQYF	TGCAGTGCTTTGGACAGGTCCCACGAGCAGTACTTC	TRBD1	TRBV20-1	many	TRBJ2-7
CATSDTQGAQPQHF	TGTGCCACCAGTGACACACAGGGGGCTCAGCCCCAGCATTTT	TRBD1	TRBV24-1	.	TRBJ1-5
CASSTGRGVMNTEAFF	TGTGCCAGTAGTACCGGGCGGGGGGTTATGAACACTGAAGCTTTCTTT	.	TRBV19	many	TRBJ1-1
CSASLGSQPQHF	TGCAGTGCTAGTTTGGGGTCCCAGCCCCAGCATTTT	.	TRBV20-1	many	TRBJ1-5
CASSLIKVTIFDIPNTEAFF	TGTGCCAGCAGCTTAATAAAGGTGACGATTTTCGACATACCGAACACTGAAGCTTTCTTT	.	TRBV7-3	.	TRBJ1-1
CASSSSRGLPRTGELFF	TGTGCCAGCAGCTCTAGCAGGGGACTACCTAGAACCGGGGAGCTGTTTTTT	.	TRBV7-2	many	TRBJ2-2
CASQFLAQETQYF	TGTGCCAGCCAGTTTTTAGCCCAAGAGACCCAGTACTTC	.	TRBV2	many	TRBJ2-5
CASSSTGASGNTGELFF	TGTGCCAGCAGCTCTACCGGGGCTAGCGGAAACACCGGGGAGCTGTTTTTT	TRBD2	TRBV7-3	many	TRBJ2-2
CASAGQITNQPQHF	TGTGCCAGCGCTGGGCAGATAACCAATCAGCCCCAGCATTTT	.	TRBV12-3/TRBV12-4	many	TRBJ1-5
CASSSRTSWEQYF	TGTGCCAGCAGTTCTCGGACCTCGTGGGAGCAGTACTTC	.	TRBV6-2/TRBV6-3	many	TRBJ2-7
CASSLSPGTPYGYTF	TGTGCCAGCAGTTTATCCCCCGGGACACCCTATGGCTACACCTTC	.	TRBV6-5	.	TRBJ1-2
CASSLVAGVYGYTF	TGCGCCAGCAGCTTGGTGGCGGGCGTCTATGGCTACACCTTC	.	TRBV5-1	many	TRBJ1-2
CATSKPPTQRPQETQYF	TGTGCCACCAGCAAACCACCCACCCAGAGACCCCAAGAGACCCAGTACTTC	.	TRBV15	many	TRBJ2-5
CAISEDRYNSPLHF	TGTGCCATCAGTGAAGACAGATATAATTCACCCCTCCACTTT	.	TRBV10-3	many	TRBJ1-6
CASIGGTSGNTIYF	TGTGCCAGCATTGGGGGTACCTCTGGAAACACCATATATTTT	.	TRBV6-1	many	TRBJ1-3
CASRTGSGGYTF	TGTGCCAGCAGGACAGGGTCGGGAGGCTACACCTTC	TRBD1	TRBV6-1	.	TRBJ1-2
CASSLVRSGELFF	TGTGCCAGCAGCTTAGTCCGATCCGGGGAGCTGTTTTTT	.	TRBV11-3	many	TRBJ2-2
CASSSAGGPGELFF	TGTGCCAGCAGTTCGGCGGGAGGGCCCGGGGAGCTGTTTTTT	TRBD2	TRBV6-2/TRBV6-3	many	TRBJ2-2
CASSLQENTGELFF	TGTGCCAGCAGTTTGCAGGAGAACACCGGGGAGCTGTTTTTT	.	TRBV28	many	TRBJ2-2
CASSLEILRGTQYF	TGTGCCAGCAGCTTAGAGATCCTACGGGGGACCCAGTACTTC	.	TRBV11-2	.	TRBJ2-5
CASSYGDGKFEGYTF	TGTGCCAGCAGCTATGGGGATGGGAAATTCGAAGGCTACACCTTC	.	TRBV5-6	many	TRBJ1-2
CSGTLEEQYF	TGCAGTGGGACGCTTGAAGAGCAGTACTTC	.	TRBV20-1	many	TRBJ2-7
CASSLLGPQTQYF	TGTGCCAGCAGCTTACTAGGCCCCCAGACCCAGTACTTC	.	TRBV7-2	.	TRBJ2-5
CASSLTSGRPGEQYF	TGTGCCAGCAGTTTGACTAGCGGGAGACCGGGGGAGCAGTACTTC	TRBD2	TRBV12-3/TRBV12-4	many	TRBJ2-7
CATILGYTEAFF	TGTGCCACCATTTTAGGGTACACTGAAGCTTTCTTT	.	TRBV28	few	TRBJ1-1
CATSRVDRKTQYF	TGTGCCACCAGCAGAGTGGACAGAAAGACCCAGTACTTC	.	TRBV15	many	TRBJ2-5
CASSEAGGTGLDNEQFF	TGTGCCAGCAGTGAAGCCGGGGGCACGGGACTCGACAATGAGCAGTTCTTC	.	TRBV6-1	few	TRBJ2-1
CASSLSSGNNYEQYF	TGCGCCAGCAGCCTTTCTAGCGGTAACAACTACGAGCAGTACTTC	TRBD2	TRBV4-1	many	TRBJ2-7
CASSFSNRETQYF	TGTGCCAGCAGCTTCAGTAATAGGGAGACCCAGTACTTC	.	TRBV7-9	many	TRBJ2-5
CASSLAGLPRTYEQYF	TGTGCCAGCAGTTTAGCGGGACTCCCAAGGACCTACGAGCAGTACTTC	.	TRBV12-3/TRBV12-4	.	TRBJ2-7